One sample yielded the 23 T cell receptor beta chains listed below, sequenced in a study of T cells in Graves' hyperthyroidism and ophthalmopathy. Amplified regions were TCR beta CDR3 sequences from RNA transcripts. A set of HTBI primers served as the primers for a first-round RT-PCR of the TCR CDR3. TCRdb fed the multiplex PCR reads into MiXCR, producing one record per CDR3 protein. In the table there are about 210,000 distinct CDR3 sequences, 17% of which are singletons. Sequencing used blood. Receptor source: a man between 45 and 60 years old with Graves' hyperthyroidism.

This clonotype was detected many times. The CDR3: CASSLSGLTGANVLTF. The CDR3 nucleotides read TGTGCCAGCAGTTTGTCAGGGCTAACTGGGGCCAACGTCCTGACTTTC. The chain couples TRBV28 to TRBJ2-6, with a tentative D call TRBD1 (5 bases). The CDR3 loop spans 16 amino acids. CDR1 and CDR2 (germline): MDHEN, SYDVKM. V was clipped by 3 bases and J by 2 bases, with 11 bases between them.

This clonotype was recorded at least ten times. This sequence joins TRBV11-2 and TRBJ2-7; weak D call: TRBD1 (5 bases). There are 14 residues in the CDR3. Trimming left V 5 bases short and J 3 bases short, with 14 bases between. Germline lookup yields CDR1 SGHAT and CDR2 FQNNGV. The CDR3 DNA reads TGTGCCAGCAGCCCCCGAAGGGGCAACTACGAGCAGTACTTC. Protein sequence: CASSPRRGNYEQYF.

This clonotype was counted ten times or more. This rearrangement joins TRBV7-8 to TRBJ2-1, with D maybe TRBD1 (6 bases). This CDR3 contains 16 residues. The V gene's germline CDR1 is SGHVS and CDR2 FQNEAQ. The V end was cut by 1 base, the J end by 3 bases, with 13 bases between. CDR3 residues: CASSLGGTYHYNEQFF. The CDR3 DNA follows: TGTGCCAGCAGCTTAGGGGGGACATACCACTACAATGAGCAGTTCTTC.

This clonotype was detected ten times or more. This rearrangement joins TRBV12-3 or TRBV12-4 to TRBJ2-7; no clear D gene. V lost 5 bases, J lost 7 bases, and 12 bases lay in between. This CDR3 is 12 amino acids long. CDR3 nucleotides: TGTGCCAGCAGTCCGACTCGTTTGGAGCAGTACTTC. It is translated as CASSPTRLEQYF.

This clonotype was seen a few times. CDR3 DNA sequence: TGTGCCAGCAGCTTTTTGGTGGGGAGCGAGCAGTACTTC. Its protein is CASSFLVGSEQYF. V is TRBV11-2 and J is TRBJ2-7, with a possible D match to TRBD2 (5 bases). CDR3 length: 13 residues. Germline V gene data show CDR1 as SGHAT and CDR2 as FQNNGV. Trimming pared 3 bases from V and 6 bases from J, leaving 12 bases between.

The chain uses TRBV19 and TRBJ1-5; TRBD1 aligns across 7 bases. Germline CDR1 reads LNHDA; CDR2 reads SQIVND (reference sequence). Trimming at V came to 10 bases and at J to 1 base, leaving 7 bases not matched to a gene. The CDR3 spans 14 residues. In nucleotides, the CDR3 is TGTGCCACCAGAAAACAGGGGAGCAATCAGCCCCAGCATTTT. This gives the protein CATRKQGSNQPQHF.

The chain couples TRBV28 to TRBJ1-1; D remains unclear. This CDR3 is 14 amino acids long. Trimming pared 5 bases from V and 3 bases from J, leaving 13 bases between. Per the germline V gene, CDR1 is MDHEN and CDR2 is SYDVKM. CDR3: CASSHEDGHTEAFF. The CDR3 DNA reads as TGTGCCAGCAGTCATGAGGACGGTCACACTGAAGCTTTCTTT. Full variable domain (rest looked up from reference TRBV28 and TRBJ1-1): DVKVTQSSRYLVKRTGEKVFLECVQDMDHENMFWYRQDPGLGLRLIYFSYDVKMKEKGDIPEGYSVSREKKERFSLILESASTNQTSMYLCASSHEDGHTEAFFGQGTRLTVV.

The chain links TRBV20-1 to TRBJ2-2, with 9 bases matching TRBD1. Germline V lookup: CDR1 DFQATT, CDR2 SNEGSKA (reference sequence). The CDR3 runs to 15 residues. V dropped 1 base and J dropped 6; count of bases not matched to a gene: 6. CDR3 DNA: TGCAGTGCTAGAGTGGACAGGGGCAGCCCCGGGGAGCTGTTTTTT. Translated: CSARVDRGSPGELFF.

The sample holds many counts of this clonotype. This chain joins TRBV6-1 and TRBJ1-5, with D unclear. V lost 6 bases to trimming and J lost 5 bases, with 11 bases between them. The germline gives CDR1 MNHNS, CDR2 SASEGT. The CDR3 consists of 13 residues. CDR3 sequence reads: CASSARSDQPQHF. The CDR3, as DNA: TGTGCCAGCAGCGCCAGATCGGATCAGCCCCAGCATTTT.

In this sample, this clonotype turned up a few times. V gene TRBV24-1 combines with J gene TRBJ2-1, with 12 bases lining up with TRBD2. Unmatched junction bases numbered 8, after V lost 4 bases and J lost 5 bases. Germline V gives CDR1 KGHDR, CDR2 SFDVKD. There are 17 residues in the CDR3. In DNA, the CDR3 is TGTGCCACCAGTGACTGGACTAGCGGGGCCGTTGACAATGAGCAGTTCTTC. Protein: CATSDWTSGAVDNEQFF.

This clonotype was detected ten times or more. The V call is TRBV12-3 or TRBV12-4, the J call TRBJ1-6; D possibly corresponds to TRBD1 (6 bases). Trimming stripped 6 bases from V and 7 bases from J, with 13 bases between. This CDR3 region has 14 residues. CDR3 nucleotides: TGTGCCAGCAGCCTCAGGGGAACAAATTCACCCCTCCACTTT. This encodes CASSLRGTNSPLHF.

The chain links TRBV20-1 to TRBJ2-3; 7 positions agree with TRBD2. CDR1 DFQATT and CDR2 SNEGSKA come from the germline V gene (reference sequence). The V segment lost 6 bases and the J segment 4 bases; nucleotides outside the gene matches: 10. This CDR3 is built from 14 residues. In nucleotides, the CDR3 is TGCAGTGCCCCGGGACTATCATGGGCAGATACGCAGTATTTT. Protein product: CSAPGLSWADTQYF.

There are many counts of this clonotype. This chain joins TRBV10-3 and TRBJ2-1; 8 positions agree with TRBD2. The CDR3 is 17 residues long. V lost 5 bases and J lost 3; bases outside the gene matches: 12. Germline loops: CDR1 ENHRY, CDR2 SYGVKD. The CDR3 region has the DNA TGTGCCATCAGTCTTTCCGGGACTAGGCATGGCTACAATGAGCAGTTCTTC. Translating it yields CAISLSGTRHGYNEQFF.

This clonotype showed up just once. The chain is built from TRBV30 and TRBJ1-1; D is ambiguous. Per germline, CDR1 GTSNPN and CDR2 SVGIG (reference sequence). CDR3 length: 11 residues. V was pared by 4 bases and J by 9 bases, with 12 bases between. The CDR3 region is CAWMLIGQAFF. The DNA of the CDR3 is TGTGCCTGGATGCTCATAGGACAAGCTTTCTTT.

About this clonotype itself: Since a much larger clone is just one base distant, this may be a read error. The chain recombines TRBV27 with TRBJ2-1, with D uncertain. Looked up from germline, CDR1 is MNHEY and CDR2 is SMNVEV (reference sequence). Deletions cut 7 bases from V and 10 bases from J, with 20 bases between. This CDR3 is 14 amino acids long. This chain's CDR3 is CASTLATSSLEQFF. The DNA of the CDR3 is TGTGCCAGCACCCTTGCGACCTCAAGCTTAGAGCAGTTCTTC.

This clonotype was seen more than once but under ten times. The chain employs TRBV5-1 and TRBJ1-1; D is unclear. Germline CDR1 and CDR2: SGHRS and YFSETQ. The germline V and J ends were trimmed by 1 base and 3 bases, with 10 bases remaining between them. The length of the CDR3 is 14 residues. For the CDR3, the DNA is TGCGCCAGCAGCTTGAAGGGTCAGGACACTGAAGCTTTCTTT. Translated: CASSLKGQDTEAFF.

This clonotype was seen repeatedly, ten times or more. This chain uses TRBV11-2 with TRBJ2-7, with 7 nucleotides matching TRBD2. J gave up 6 bases and V 5 bases, and 4 bases lay outside the gene matches. The CDR3 contains 12 residues. The germline CDR1 and CDR2 sequences are SGHAT and FQNNGV. CDR3 DNA: TGTGCCAGCAGCCGCGGGAGTCTCGAGCAGTACTTC. This codes for CASSRGSLEQYF.

V usage is TRBV5-5 and J usage is TRBJ2-1; D is possibly TRBD1 (5 bases). CDR3 length: 16 amino acids. The ends were cut back, 0 bases at V and 2 bases at J, with 12 bases in the middle. Per germline, CDR1 SGHKS and CDR2 YYEKEE (reference sequence). The CDR3 DNA sequence: TGTGCCAGCAGCTTGGAGGGGCAGCTACCCTACAATGAGCAGTTCTTC. This sequence encodes CASSLEGQLPYNEQFF.

V and J are TRBV4-1 and TRBJ1-4; 8 bases match TRBD1. Germline CDR1 MGHRA, CDR2 YSYEKL. Losses at the gene ends were 1 base for V and 7 bases for J; bases not matched to a gene: 2. The CDR3 extends over 14 amino acids. CDR3 nucleotides: TGCGCCAGCAGCCAAGGACAGGGGCGTGAAAAACTGTTTTTT. Its translation is CASSQGQGREKLFF.

This clonotype was observed a few times. The CDR3 DNA reads TGCGCCAGCAGCTTGGAACCCCAGGGAAACTATGGCTACACCTTC. The encoded protein is CASSLEPQGNYGYTF. The chain uses TRBV5-1 and TRBJ1-2; tentatively, D is TRBD1 (5 bases). From germline, CDR1 is SGHRS and CDR2 YFSETQ. The ends were cut back, 0 bases at V and 2 bases at J, with 11 bases in the middle. The CDR3 has 15 residues.

This clonotype has just a few counts. The V call is TRBV13, the J call TRBJ1-1, with 10 bases identical to TRBD1. The CDR3 totals 15 residues. Per germline, CDR1 PRHDT and CDR2 FYEKMQ (reference sequence). The V gene end was trimmed by 5 bases and the J gene end by 6 bases; junction bases not matched to a gene: 9. CDR3 DNA: TGTGCCAGCAGCATGCCGGGACAGGGGATCCCTGAAGCTTTCTTT. Translating gives CASSMPGQGIPEAFF.

This clonotype was counted a few times. This chain links TRBV6-1 with TRBJ2-2, with 11 bases fitting TRBD2. The germline CDR1 and CDR2 sequences are MNHNS and SASEGT. The CDR3 extends over 16 amino acids. V lost 7 bases, J lost 3 bases, and 7 bases stayed unmatched. CDR3 coding DNA: TGTGCCAGCAATTGGGCTAGCGGGAGGTACACCGGGGAGCTGTTTTTT. Translated, it gives CASNWASGRYTGELFF.

This clonotype was picked up many times. The CDR3 nucleotides are TGTGCCAGCAGTTTCCGACATGGCACTGAAGCTTTCTTT. This translates into CASSFRHGTEAFF. The chain recombines TRBV27 with TRBJ1-1, with D uncertain. The germline CDR1 and CDR2 sequences are MNHEY and SMNVEV (reference sequence). V was pared by 3 bases and J by 4 bases, with 9 bases between. CDR3 length: 13 amino acids.